A single sample is the source of the 16 T cell receptor beta chains below, sequenced in a study of T cell repertoires in ileal Crohn's disease. Here immunoSEQ multiplex PCR was the method, and the copy in TCRdb shows in-frame clones only, minus some. The sample yields roughly 4,000 clones, more than 65% seen once. The time point was: neoterminal ileum biopsy at postoperative endoscopy, about 6 months after surgery. The sequenced material came from ileal tissue. Every receptor here comes from an adult with Crohn's disease.

V gene TRBV21-1 combines with J gene TRBJ2-7; the table's TRBD1 call for D was not verified on the DNA. TRBV21-1 is deemed a pseudogene. The CDR3 is 13 residues long. The CDR3 region is CASSKDRGNEQYV. In nucleotides, the CDR3 is TGTGCCAGCAGCAAAGATAGGGGAAACGAGCAGTACGTC.

This clone occurred once. The rearrangement joins TRBV29-1 to TRBJ2-3, with 11 bases identical to TRBD2. Germline V gives CDR1 SQVTM, CDR2 ANQGSEA. The CDR3 is made up of 15 amino acids. Germline trimming cut 6 bases from V and 2 bases from J; bases unmatched to any gene: 7. For the CDR3, the DNA is TGCAGCGTCGACGGGACTAGCGGAAACACAGATACGCAGTATTTT. Translated, it gives CSVDGTSGNTDTQYF.

CDR3 bases: TGTGCCAGTAGTATACTAGCGGCCTACGAGCAGTACGTC. This translates into CASSILAAYEQYV. The genes are TRBV19 and TRBJ2-7, with TRBD2 matching over 7 bases. V dropped 2 bases and J dropped 2; count of bases not matched to a gene: 0. CDR1 and CDR2 (germline): LNHDA, SQIVND (reference sequence). The CDR3 spans 13 residues.

The chain uses TRBV10-2 and TRBJ2-2, with 11 bases aligning to TRBD2. This CDR3 region has 16 residues. The V gene end was trimmed by 6 bases and the J gene end by 3 bases; junction bases not matched to a gene: 6. Germline CDR1 reads WSHSY; CDR2 reads SAAADI. The CDR3 region is CASRPSGGRDTGELFF. In DNA, the CDR3 is TGCGCCAGCAGACCTAGCGGGGGGCGGGACACCGGGGAGCTGTTTTTT.

The chain joins TRBV5-1 to TRBJ2-4; 7 bases match TRBD1. The CDR3 sequence is 14 residues long. Germline V gene data show CDR1 as SGHRS and CDR2 as YFSETQ. J was trimmed by 7 bases and V by 4 bases; bases with no gene match: 8. The CDR3 here is CASSIDRVGNIQYF. CDR3 coding DNA: TGCGCCAGCAGCATTGACAGGGTTGGGAACATTCAGTACTTC.

The CDR3 is CASSLLVGGDNTGELFF. Written as DNA, the CDR3 is TGTGCCAGCAGCTTACTTGTAGGGGGCGATAACACCGGGGAGCTGTTTTTT. This chain links TRBV7-6 with TRBJ2-2, with TRBD1 matching over 7 bases. Germline loops: CDR1 SGHVS, CDR2 FNYEAQ. The CDR3 has 17 residues. Unmatched junction bases numbered 8, after V lost 2 bases and J lost 2 bases.

The V gene is TRBV5-6, the J gene TRBJ2-1; D may be TRBD1 (5 bases). This CDR3 comprises 14 residues. The V gene lost 3 bases and the J gene lost 2 bases, with 9 bases spanning the gap. The germline gives CDR1 SGHDT, CDR2 YYEEEE. The chain's CDR3 is CASSSPGPYNEQFF. CDR3 DNA: TGTGCCAGCAGCTCCCCAGGGCCCTACAATGAGCAGTTCTTC.

The chain carries TRBV4-3 and TRBJ1-2; 7 nucleotides line up with TRBD1. Looked up from germline, CDR1 is LGHNA and CDR2 is YSLEER. V trimming: 0 bases; J trimming: 2 bases; junction bases outside the gene matches: 9. The CDR3 is 17 residues long. CDR3 sequence reads: CASSQDLKGQRNYGYTF. The DNA of the CDR3 is TGCGCCAGCAGCCAAGATCTGAAGGGACAGAGAAACTATGGCTACACCTTC.

This clone was detected only once. This chain links TRBV27 with TRBJ1-2, with TRBD1 matching 7 bases. Germline V gives CDR1 MNHEY, CDR2 SMNVEV (reference sequence). The CDR3 runs to 14 residues. V lost 8 bases to trimming and J lost 0 bases; unmatched junction nucleotides: 6. CDR3 coding DNA: TGTGCCAGCGGGGGACAGCTTGCTAACTATGGCTACACCTTC. Its translation: CASGGQLANYGYTF.

Note on this clone: One end of the junction is discordant with germline, which a read error may explain. V and J are TRBV18 and TRBJ2-4, with 10 positions matching TRBD1. The CDR3 consists of 16 residues. CDR1 is KGHSH and CDR2 is LQKENI in the germline V gene. CDR3 DNA sequence: TGTACCAGCTCCCACGGGACAGGGGCGACCAAAAACATTCAGTACTTC. Its protein product is CTSSHGTGATKNIQYF.

V is TRBV13 and J is TRBJ2-1, with D possibly TRBD2 on 6 matching bases. Per germline, CDR1 PRHDT and CDR2 FYEKMQ (reference sequence). Trimming removed 2 bases from V and 8 bases from J, with 16 bases in between. The CDR3 length is 15 residues. CDR3: CASSLRAPGGDEQFF. DNA for the CDR3: TGTGCCAGCAGCTTACGGGCTCCCGGAGGGGATGAGCAGTTCTTC. The variable domain in full, with the rest retrieved from reference TRBV13 and TRBJ2-1, is AAGVIQSPRHLIKEKRETATLKCYPIPRHDTVYWYQQGPGQDPQFLISFYEKMQSDKGSIPDRFSAQQFSDYHSELNMSSLELGDSALYFCASSLRAPGGDEQFFGPGTRLTVL.

The chain has TRBV28 and TRBJ1-2; D possibly corresponds to TRBD1 (6 bases). CDR1 is MDHEN and CDR2 is SYDVKM in the germline V gene. This CDR3 region has 16 residues. V was pared by 4 bases and J by 8 bases, with 23 bases between. CDR3 region: CASSSQVVRGLGGYTF. Here the CDR3 DNA reads TGTGCCAGCAGTTCCCAAGTTGTGCGGGGGCTGGGAGGCTACACCTTC.

A note on this clone: Other DNA variants within this sample encode the same CDR3. The rearrangement uses TRBV7-9 and TRBJ1-1; D is possibly TRBD1 (6 bases). Between the trimmed V and J ends, which lost 5 bases and 7 bases, there was a span of 17 bases. CDR1 is SEHNR, CDR2 FQNEAQ, per germline (reference sequence). There are 14 residues in the CDR3. The CDR3 sequence: CASSLLGGGLEAFF. The CDR3 DNA is TGTGCCAGCAGCCTGTTGGGGGGGGGCCTTGAAGCTTTCTTT. The full variable domain, in which reference TRBV7-9 and TRBJ1-1 provide the parts outside the CDR3, is DTGVSQNPRHKITKRGQNVTFRCDPISEHNRLYWYRQTLGQGPEFLTYFQNEAQLEKSRLLSDRFSAERPKGSFSTLEIQRTEQGDSAMYLCASSLLGGGLEAFFGQGTRLTVV.

This chain uses TRBV5-4 with TRBJ2-1, with TRBD2 matching over 9 bases. The CDR3 is 15 residues long. CDR1 is SGHNT, CDR2 YYREEE, per germline (reference sequence). The trim removed 0 bases at V and 4 bases at J, leaving 2 bases unmatched. The CDR3 here is CASSLGLADYNEQFF. CDR3 coding DNA: TGTGCCAGCAGCTTGGGACTAGCGGATTACAATGAGCAGTTCTTC.

This clone was recorded only once. J is TRBJ2-3 and V is TRBV29-1; tentatively, D is TRBD2 (5 bases). Germline assignment: CDR1 SQVTM and CDR2 ANQGSEA. The CDR3 contains 15 residues. With 1 base removed from V and 2 bases from J, the gap between germline ends came to 13 bases. CDR3: CSVEGPAGNTDTQYF. The CDR3 DNA is TGCAGCGTTGAAGGACCCGCGGGCAACACAGATACGCAGTATTTT.

The V and J genes are TRBV6-5 and TRBJ1-6; 8 nucleotides agree with TRBD1. The CDR3 loop spans 12 amino acids. The germline gives CDR1 MNHEY, CDR2 SVGAGI. V gave up 6 bases and J gave up 12 bases; unmatched junction bases: 4. CDR3 in amino acids: CASSQTGGPLHF. The CDR3, as DNA: TGTGCCAGCAGCCAAACAGGGGGACCCCTCCACTTT.